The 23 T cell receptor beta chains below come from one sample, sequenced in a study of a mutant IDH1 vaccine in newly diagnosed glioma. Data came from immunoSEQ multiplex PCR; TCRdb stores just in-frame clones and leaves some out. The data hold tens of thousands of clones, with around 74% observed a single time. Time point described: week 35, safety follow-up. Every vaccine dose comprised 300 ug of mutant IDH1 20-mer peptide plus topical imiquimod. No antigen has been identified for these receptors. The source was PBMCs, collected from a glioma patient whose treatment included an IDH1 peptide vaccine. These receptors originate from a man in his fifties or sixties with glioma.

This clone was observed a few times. The CDR3 DNA is TGTGCCTGGAGTCGGGGGGACAGAGCGTCTGGAAACACCATATATTTT. Its translation: CAWSRGDRASGNTIYF. This chain connects TRBV30 to TRBJ1-3, with 7 bases aligning to TRBD1. Germline-derived CDR1 and CDR2 are GTSNPN and SVGIG (reference sequence). Trimming at V came to 2 bases and at J to 1 base, leaving 8 bases not matched to a gene. The CDR3 contains 16 residues.

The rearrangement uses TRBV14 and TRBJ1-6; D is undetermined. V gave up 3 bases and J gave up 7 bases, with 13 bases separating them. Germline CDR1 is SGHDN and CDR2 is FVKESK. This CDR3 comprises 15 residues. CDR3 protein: CASSQMGEGNSPLHF. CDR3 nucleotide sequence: TGTGCCAGCAGCCAGATGGGAGAGGGAAATTCACCCCTCCACTTT.

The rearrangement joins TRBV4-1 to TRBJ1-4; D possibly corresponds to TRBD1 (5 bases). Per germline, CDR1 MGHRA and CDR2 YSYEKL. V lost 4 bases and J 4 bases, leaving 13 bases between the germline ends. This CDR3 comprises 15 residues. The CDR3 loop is CASSPRDGDNEKLFF. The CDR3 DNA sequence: TGCGCCAGCAGCCCCAGGGACGGGGATAATGAAAAACTGTTTTTT.

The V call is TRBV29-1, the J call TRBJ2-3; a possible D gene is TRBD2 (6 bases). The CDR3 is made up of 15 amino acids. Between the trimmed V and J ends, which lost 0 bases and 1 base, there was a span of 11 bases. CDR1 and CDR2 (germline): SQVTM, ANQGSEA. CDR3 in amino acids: CSVEDLGRGTDTQYF. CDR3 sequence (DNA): TGCAGCGTTGAAGATCTCGGGAGAGGCACAGATACGCAGTATTTT.

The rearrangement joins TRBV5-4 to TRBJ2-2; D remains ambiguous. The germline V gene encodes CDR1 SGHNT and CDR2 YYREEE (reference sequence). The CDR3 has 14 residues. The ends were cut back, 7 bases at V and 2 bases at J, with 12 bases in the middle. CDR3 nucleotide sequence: TGTGCCAGCCGGCGGCTAGAAAACACCGGGGAGCTGTTTTTT. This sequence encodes CASRRLENTGELFF.

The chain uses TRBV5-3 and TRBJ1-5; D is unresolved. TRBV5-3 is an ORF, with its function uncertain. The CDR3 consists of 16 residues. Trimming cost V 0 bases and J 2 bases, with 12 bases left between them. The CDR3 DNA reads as TGTGCCAGAAGCTTGGGCCTATTATTTGGCAATCAGCCCCAGCATTTT. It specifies CARSLGLLFGNQPQHF.

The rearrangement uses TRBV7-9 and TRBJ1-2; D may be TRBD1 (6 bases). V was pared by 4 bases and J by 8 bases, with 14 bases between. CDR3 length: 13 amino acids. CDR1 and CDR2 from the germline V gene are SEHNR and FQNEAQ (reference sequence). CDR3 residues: CASSSLQGDGYTF. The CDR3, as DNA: TGTGCCAGCAGCTCCCTACAGGGTGACGGCTACACCTTC.

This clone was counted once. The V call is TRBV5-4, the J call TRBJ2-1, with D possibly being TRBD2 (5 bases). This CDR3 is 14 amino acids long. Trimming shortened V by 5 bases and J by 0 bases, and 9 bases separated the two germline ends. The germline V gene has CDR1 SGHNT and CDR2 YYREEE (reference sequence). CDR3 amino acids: CASSDYPSYNEQFF. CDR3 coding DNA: TGTGCCAGCAGTGACTACCCCTCCTACAATGAGCAGTTCTTC.

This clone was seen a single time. CDR3: CASSLEPAQDEQFF. In DNA, the CDR3 is TGCGCCAGCAGCTTGGAGCCGGCGCAGGATGAGCAGTTCTTC. V is TRBV5-1 and J is TRBJ2-1; no reliable D call. The V and J ends lost 0 bases and 8 bases respectively, with 12 bases between them. In germline, CDR1 is SGHRS, CDR2 YFSETQ. CDR3 length: 14 residues.

The CDR3 nucleotides are TGTGCCTGGAGCCCGACGGTTTATGGCTACACCTTC. This encodes CAWSPTVYGYTF. The V call is TRBV30, the J call TRBJ1-2; D is unresolved. Germline lookup yields CDR1 GTSNPN and CDR2 SVGIG (reference sequence). CDR3 length: 12 amino acids. The V end lost 3 bases, the J end lost 5 bases, and 10 bases lay between the germline ends.

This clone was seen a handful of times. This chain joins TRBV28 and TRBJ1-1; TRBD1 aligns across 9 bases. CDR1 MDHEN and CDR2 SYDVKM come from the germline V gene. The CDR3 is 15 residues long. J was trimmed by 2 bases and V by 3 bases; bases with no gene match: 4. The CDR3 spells CASSFLTGGNTEAFF. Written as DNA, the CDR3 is TGTGCCAGCAGTTTCCTTACAGGGGGCAACACTGAAGCTTTCTTT.

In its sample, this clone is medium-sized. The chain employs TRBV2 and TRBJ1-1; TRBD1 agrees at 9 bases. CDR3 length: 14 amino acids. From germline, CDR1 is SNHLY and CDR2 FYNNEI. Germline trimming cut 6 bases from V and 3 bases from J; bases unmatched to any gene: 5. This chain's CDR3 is CASRGQGRDTEAFF. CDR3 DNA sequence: TGTGCCAGCAGAGGACAGGGGAGGGACACTGAAGCTTTCTTT.

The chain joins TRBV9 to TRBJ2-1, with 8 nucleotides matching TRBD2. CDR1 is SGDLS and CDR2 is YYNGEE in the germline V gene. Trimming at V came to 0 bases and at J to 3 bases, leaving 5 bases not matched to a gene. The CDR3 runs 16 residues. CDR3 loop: CASSVEESGGYNEQFF. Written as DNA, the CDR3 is TGTGCCAGCAGCGTAGAGGAAAGCGGGGGCTACAATGAGCAGTTCTTC.

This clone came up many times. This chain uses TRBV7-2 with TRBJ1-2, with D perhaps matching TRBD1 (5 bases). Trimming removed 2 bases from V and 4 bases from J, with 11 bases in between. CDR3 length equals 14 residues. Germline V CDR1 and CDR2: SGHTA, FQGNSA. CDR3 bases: TGTGCCAGCAGCTTAATCGGGGGGGGCTATGGCTACACCTTC. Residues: CASSLIGGGYGYTF.

Here the CDR3 DNA reads TGTGCCAGCAGCCTGGACCAGTCCGATAGGGGAGCTTTCTTT. Translated: CASSLDQSDRGAFF. The J gene is TRBJ1-1, the V gene TRBV11-2, with a possible D match to TRBD1 (5 bases). V gave up 5 bases and J gave up 10 bases, with 20 bases separating them. This CDR3 contains 14 residues. Germline values: CDR1 SGHAT, CDR2 FQNNGV. The variable domain in full, with the rest retrieved from reference TRBV11-2 and TRBJ1-1, is EAGVAQSPRYKIIEKRQSVAFWCNPISGHATLYWYQQILGQGPKLLIQFQNNGVVDDSQLPKDRFSAERLKGVDSTLKIQPAKLEDSAVYLCASSLDQSDRGAFFGQGTRLTVV.

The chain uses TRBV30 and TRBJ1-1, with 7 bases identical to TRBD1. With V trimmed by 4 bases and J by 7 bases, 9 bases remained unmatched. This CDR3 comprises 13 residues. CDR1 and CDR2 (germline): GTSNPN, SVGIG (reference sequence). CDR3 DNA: TGTGCCTGGAAGCGTCACCGGGACAGTGAAGCTTTCTTT. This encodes CAWKRHRDSEAFF.

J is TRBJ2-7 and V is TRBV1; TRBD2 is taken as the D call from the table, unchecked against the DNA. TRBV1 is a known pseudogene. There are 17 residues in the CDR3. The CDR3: CTSSQEPPSGGTYEQYF. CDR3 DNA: TGCACCAGCAGCCAAGAACCGCCTAGCGGGGGAACCTACGAGCAGTACTTC.

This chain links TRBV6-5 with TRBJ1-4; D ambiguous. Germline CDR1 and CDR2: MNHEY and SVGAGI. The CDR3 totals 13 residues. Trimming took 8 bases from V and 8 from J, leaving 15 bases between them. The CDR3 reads CASGWLWREKLFF. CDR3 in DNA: TGTGCCAGCGGCTGGTTGTGGAGAGAAAAACTGTTTTTT.

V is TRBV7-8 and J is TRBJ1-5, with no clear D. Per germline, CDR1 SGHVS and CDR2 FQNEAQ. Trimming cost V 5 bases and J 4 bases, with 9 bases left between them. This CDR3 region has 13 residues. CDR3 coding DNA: TGTGCCAGCAGCACCGATGGTAATCAGCCCCAGCATTTT. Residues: CASSTDGNQPQHF.

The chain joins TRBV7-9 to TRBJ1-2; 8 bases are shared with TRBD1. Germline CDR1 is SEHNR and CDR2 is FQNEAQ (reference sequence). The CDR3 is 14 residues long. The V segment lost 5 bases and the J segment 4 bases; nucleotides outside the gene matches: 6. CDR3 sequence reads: CASSSEDRAYGYTF. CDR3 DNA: TGTGCCAGCAGCAGTGAGGACAGGGCCTATGGCTACACCTTC.

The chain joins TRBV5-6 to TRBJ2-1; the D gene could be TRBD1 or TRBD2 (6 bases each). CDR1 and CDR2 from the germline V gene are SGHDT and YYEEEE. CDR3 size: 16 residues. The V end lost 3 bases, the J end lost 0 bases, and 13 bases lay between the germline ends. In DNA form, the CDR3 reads TGTGCCAGCAGCTCCCGAGGGGGGAGCTCCTACAATGAGCAGTTCTTC. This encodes CASSSRGGSSYNEQFF.

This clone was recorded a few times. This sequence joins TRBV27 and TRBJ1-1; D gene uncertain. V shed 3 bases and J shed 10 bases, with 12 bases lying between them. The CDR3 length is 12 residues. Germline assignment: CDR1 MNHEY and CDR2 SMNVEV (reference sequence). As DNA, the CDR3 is TGTGCCAGCAGTTTTCTTCACACCCCAGCTTTCTTT. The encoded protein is CASSFLHTPAFF.

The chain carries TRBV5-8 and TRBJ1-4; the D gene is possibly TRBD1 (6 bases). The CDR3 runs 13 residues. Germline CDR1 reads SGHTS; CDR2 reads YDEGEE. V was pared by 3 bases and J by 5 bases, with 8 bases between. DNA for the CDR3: TGTGCCAGCAGCTCGGGACAAAATGAAAAACTGTTTTTT. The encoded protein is CASSSGQNEKLFF.